Reported below is one T cell receptor beta chain. This CDR3 contains 12 residues. From germline, CDR1 is SGHRS and CDR2 YFSETQ. V lost 10 bases and J 4 bases, leaving 13 bases between the germline ends. This specimen comes from a study of shared clonotypes between healthy human individuals. Using immunoSEQ multiplex PCR, the repertoire was profiled, and TCRdb retains in-frame clones only, with some absent. This sample has around 2.5 million clones, with over 85% found just once. This clonotype originated in a man younger than 35 in good health. Some clones in this sample may be carry-over from other donors' samples. The chain has TRBV5-1 and TRBJ2-3, with D possibly being TRBD2 (6 bases). Sequenced material: naive CD4+ T cells from PBMCs. Noted subset: CD45RA+ positively selected. The CDR3 here is CASWGVADTQYF. DNA for the CDR3: TGCGCCTCATGGGGGGTCGCAGATACGCAGTATTTT.